Sequencing of this T cell receptor (beta chain) was carried out in a study of breast tumors, draining lymph nodes, adjacent tissues. This clonotype was seen ten or more times. Axillary draining lymph nodes of breast cancer patients supplied the node samples. Trimming cost V 6 bases and J 3 bases, with 6 bases left between them. Germline CDR1 MDHEN, CDR2 SYDVKM. The CDR3 has 11 residues. A single record per CDR3 protein comes from TCRdb applying MiXCR to the multiplex PCR reads. The sample lists 200,000 or so distinct CDR3 sequences, approximately 33% seen once, with roughly 4% in the top ten. Sequencing was done on a sample of axillary lymph node tissue. The rearrangement joins TRBV28 to TRBJ2-7; no definite D call. This sequence originates from a female donor with breast cancer. Some clones in this sample may be carry-over from other donors' samples. The CDR3: CASSHYYEQYF. CDR3 sequence (DNA): TGTGCCAGCAGCCATTACTACGAGCAGTACTTC.